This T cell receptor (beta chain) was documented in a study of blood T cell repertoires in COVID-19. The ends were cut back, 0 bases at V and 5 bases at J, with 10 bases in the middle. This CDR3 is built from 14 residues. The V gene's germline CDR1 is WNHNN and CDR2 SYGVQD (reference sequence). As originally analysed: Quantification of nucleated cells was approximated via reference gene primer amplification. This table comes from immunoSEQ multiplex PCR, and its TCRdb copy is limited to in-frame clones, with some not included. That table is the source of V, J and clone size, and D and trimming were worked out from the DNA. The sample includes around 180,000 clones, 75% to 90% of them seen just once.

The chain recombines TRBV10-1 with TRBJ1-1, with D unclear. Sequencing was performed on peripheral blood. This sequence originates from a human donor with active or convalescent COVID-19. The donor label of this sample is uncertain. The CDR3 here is CASSESFGRTEAFF. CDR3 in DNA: TGCGCCAGCAGTGAGTCATTCGGGAGGACTGAAGCTTTCTTT.